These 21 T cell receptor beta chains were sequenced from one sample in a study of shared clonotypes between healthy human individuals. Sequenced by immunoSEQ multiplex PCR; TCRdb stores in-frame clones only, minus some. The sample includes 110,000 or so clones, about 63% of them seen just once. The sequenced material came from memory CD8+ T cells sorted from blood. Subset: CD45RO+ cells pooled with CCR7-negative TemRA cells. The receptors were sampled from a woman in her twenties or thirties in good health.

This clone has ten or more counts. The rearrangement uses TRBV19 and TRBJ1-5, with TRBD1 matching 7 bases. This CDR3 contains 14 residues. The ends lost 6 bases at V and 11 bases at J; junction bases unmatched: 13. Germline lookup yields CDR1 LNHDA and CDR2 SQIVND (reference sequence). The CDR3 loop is CASSPTGSTGAQHF. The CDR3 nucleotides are TGTGCCAGTAGCCCCACAGGTTCCACAGGGGCCCAGCATTTT.

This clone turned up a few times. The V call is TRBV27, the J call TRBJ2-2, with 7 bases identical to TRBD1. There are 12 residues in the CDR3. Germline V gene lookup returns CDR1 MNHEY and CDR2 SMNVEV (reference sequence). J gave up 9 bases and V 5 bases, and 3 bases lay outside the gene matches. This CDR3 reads CASSPTGRELFF. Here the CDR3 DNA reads TGTGCCAGCAGTCCGACAGGGAGGGAGCTGTTTTTT.

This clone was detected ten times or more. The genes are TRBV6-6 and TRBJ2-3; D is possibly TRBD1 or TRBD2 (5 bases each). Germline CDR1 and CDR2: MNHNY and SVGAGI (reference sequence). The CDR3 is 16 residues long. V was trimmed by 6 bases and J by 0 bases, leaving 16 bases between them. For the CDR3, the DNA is TGTGCCAGCAGCCCCCACATGAGGGGAAGCACAGATACGCAGTATTTT. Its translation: CASSPHMRGSTDTQYF.

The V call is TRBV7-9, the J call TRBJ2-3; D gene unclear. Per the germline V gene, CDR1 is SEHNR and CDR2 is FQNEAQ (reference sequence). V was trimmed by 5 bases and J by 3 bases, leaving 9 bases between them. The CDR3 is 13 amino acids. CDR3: CASSHLITDTQYF. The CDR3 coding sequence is TGTGCCAGCAGCCATTTGATTACAGATACGCAGTATTTT.

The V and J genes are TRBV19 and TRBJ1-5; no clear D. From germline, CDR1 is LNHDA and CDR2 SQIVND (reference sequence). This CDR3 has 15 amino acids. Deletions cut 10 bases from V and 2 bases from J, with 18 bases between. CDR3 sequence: CATSLGAVGNQPQHF. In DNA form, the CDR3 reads TGTGCCACCTCCTTAGGAGCGGTCGGCAATCAGCCCCAGCATTTT.

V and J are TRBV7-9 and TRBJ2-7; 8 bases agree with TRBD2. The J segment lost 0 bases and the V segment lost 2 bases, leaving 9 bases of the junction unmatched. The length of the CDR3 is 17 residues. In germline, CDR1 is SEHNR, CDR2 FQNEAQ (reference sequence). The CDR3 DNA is TGTGCCAGCAGCTTATTCATCGGCGGGAGGAGCTCCTACGAGCAGTACTTC. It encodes CASSLFIGGRSSYEQYF.

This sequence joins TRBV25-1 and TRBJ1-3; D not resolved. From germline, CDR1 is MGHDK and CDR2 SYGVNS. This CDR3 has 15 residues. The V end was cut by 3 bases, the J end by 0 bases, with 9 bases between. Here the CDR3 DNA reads TGTGCCAGCAGTGACCCGGCCCTCTCTGGAAACACCATATATTTT. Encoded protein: CASSDPALSGNTIYF.

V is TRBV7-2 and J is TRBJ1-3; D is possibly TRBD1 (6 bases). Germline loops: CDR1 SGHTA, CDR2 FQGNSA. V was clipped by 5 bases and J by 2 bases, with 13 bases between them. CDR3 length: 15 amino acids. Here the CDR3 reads CASSLEDSAGNTIYF. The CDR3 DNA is TGTGCCAGCAGCCTTGAGGACAGTGCTGGAAACACCATATATTTT.

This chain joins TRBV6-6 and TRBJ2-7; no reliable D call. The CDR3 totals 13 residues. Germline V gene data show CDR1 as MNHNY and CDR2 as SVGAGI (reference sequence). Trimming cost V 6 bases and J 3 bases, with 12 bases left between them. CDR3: CASSPGLDYEQYF. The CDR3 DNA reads TGTGCCAGCAGCCCAGGCCTGGACTACGAGCAGTACTTC.

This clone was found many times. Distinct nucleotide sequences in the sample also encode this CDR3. This chain's CDR3 is CASSGNYGYTF. Written as DNA, the CDR3 is TGTGCCAGCAGTGGTAACTATGGCTACACCTTC. This chain uses TRBV27 with TRBJ1-2; D is unresolved. V lost 5 bases, J lost 1 base, and 2 bases lay in between. The CDR3 consists of 11 residues. From germline, CDR1 is MNHEY and CDR2 SMNVEV (reference sequence).

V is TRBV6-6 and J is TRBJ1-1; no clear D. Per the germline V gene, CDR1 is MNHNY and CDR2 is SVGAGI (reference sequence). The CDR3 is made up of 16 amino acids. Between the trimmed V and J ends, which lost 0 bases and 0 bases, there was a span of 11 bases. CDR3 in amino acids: CASSYSMEEMNTEAFF. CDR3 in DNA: TGTGCCAGCAGTTACTCGATGGAGGAAATGAACACTGAAGCTTTCTTT.

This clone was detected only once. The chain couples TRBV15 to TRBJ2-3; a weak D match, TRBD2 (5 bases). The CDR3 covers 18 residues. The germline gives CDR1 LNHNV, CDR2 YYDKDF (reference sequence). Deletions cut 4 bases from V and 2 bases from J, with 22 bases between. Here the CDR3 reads CATSTSRTSLSLTDTQYF. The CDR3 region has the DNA TGTGCCACCAGCACTTCCAGAACTAGTCTTTCCCTCACAGATACGCAGTATTTT.

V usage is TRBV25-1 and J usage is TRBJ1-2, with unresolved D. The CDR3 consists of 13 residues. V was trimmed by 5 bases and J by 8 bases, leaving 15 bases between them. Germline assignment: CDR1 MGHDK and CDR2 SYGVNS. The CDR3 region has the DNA TGTGCCAGCAGTCCCCGGGAGAAAGAAGGCTACACCTTC. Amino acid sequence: CASSPREKEGYTF.

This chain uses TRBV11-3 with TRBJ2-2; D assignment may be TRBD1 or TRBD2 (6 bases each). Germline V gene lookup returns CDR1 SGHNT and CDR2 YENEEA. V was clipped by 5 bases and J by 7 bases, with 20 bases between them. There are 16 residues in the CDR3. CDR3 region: CASSDGGRGRGGELFF. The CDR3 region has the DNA TGTGCCAGCAGCGACGGGGGCCGGGGCCGGGGCGGGGAGCTGTTTTTT.

CDR3 in amino acids: CASSQGQKNQPQHF. The CDR3 nucleotides read TGTGCCAGTAGCCAAGGACAAAAAAATCAGCCCCAGCATTTT. V is TRBV19 and J is TRBJ1-5; the D gene is possibly TRBD1 (5 bases). Germline CDR1 LNHDA, CDR2 SQIVND (reference sequence). This CDR3 comprises 14 residues. Trimming took 6 bases from V and 4 from J, leaving 13 bases between them.

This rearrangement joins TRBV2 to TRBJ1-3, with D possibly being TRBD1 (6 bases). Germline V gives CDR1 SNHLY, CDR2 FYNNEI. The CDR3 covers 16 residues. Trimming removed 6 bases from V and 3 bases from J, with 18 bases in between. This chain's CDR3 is CASSSRGSLGGNTIYF. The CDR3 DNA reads TGTGCCAGCAGCTCCAGGGGCTCATTAGGTGGAAACACCATATATTTT.

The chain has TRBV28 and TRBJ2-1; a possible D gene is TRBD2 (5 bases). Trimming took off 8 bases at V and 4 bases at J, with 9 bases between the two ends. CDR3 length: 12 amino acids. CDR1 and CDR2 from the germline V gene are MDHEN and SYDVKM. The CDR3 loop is CASQGGYNEQFF. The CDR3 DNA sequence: TGTGCCAGCCAAGGAGGATACAATGAGCAGTTCTTC.

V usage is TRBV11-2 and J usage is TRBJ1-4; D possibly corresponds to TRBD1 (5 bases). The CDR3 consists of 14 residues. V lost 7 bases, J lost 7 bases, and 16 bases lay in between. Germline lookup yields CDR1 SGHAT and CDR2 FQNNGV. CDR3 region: CASTPEGFSEKLFF. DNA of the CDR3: TGTGCCAGCACGCCCGAGGGGTTCTCTGAAAAACTGTTTTTT. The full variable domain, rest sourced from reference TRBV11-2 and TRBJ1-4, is EAGVAQSPRYKIIEKRQSVAFWCNPISGHATLYWYQQILGQGPKLLIQFQNNGVVDDSQLPKDRFSAERLKGVDSTLKIQPAKLEDSAVYLCASTPEGFSEKLFFGSGTQLSVL.

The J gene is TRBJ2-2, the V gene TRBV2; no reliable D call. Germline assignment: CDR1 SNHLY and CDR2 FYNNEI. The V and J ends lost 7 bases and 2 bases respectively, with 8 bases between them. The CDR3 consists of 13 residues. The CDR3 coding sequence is TGTGCCAGCAAAACGACTAACACCGGGGAGCTGTTTTTT. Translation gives CASKTTNTGELFF.

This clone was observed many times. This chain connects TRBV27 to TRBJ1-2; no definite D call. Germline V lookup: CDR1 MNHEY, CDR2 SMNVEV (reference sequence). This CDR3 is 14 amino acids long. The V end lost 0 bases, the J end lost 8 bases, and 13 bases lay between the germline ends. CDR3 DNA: TGTGCCAGCAGTTTATCCCCCCGTGGGGTAGGCTACACCTTC. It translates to CASSLSPRGVGYTF.

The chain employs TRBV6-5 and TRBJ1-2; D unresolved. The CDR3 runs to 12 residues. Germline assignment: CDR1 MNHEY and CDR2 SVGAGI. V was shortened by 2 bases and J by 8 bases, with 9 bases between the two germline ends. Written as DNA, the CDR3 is TGTGCCAGCAGTTACCGACCAGAAGGCTACACCTTC. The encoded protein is CASSYRPEGYTF.